This TCR beta chain was found in a study of cytomegalovirus exposure and HLA in healthy donors. Germline CDR1 SGHNT, CDR2 YYREEE (reference sequence). The CDR3 totals 14 residues. V dropped 4 bases and J dropped 2; count of bases not matched to a gene: 3. With regard to this clone: The antigen remains undetermined.

Study-wide results and limits: Rare sequences made up most TCRs, while some public TCRs were found in many donors. Later analysis indicated greater clonal expansion among HLA-associated TCR beta chains than among equally common other chains. TCR beta V- and J-gene trimming was later associated with a missense DCLRE1C variant.

13 Jbeta primers and 60 Vbeta primers were used for the PCR. Some clones are missing from TCRdb's copy, which holds only in-frame ones; the method was immunoSEQ multiplex PCR. Among approximately 100,000 clones, 64% were seen once, and the ten largest hold 3.2%. The chain recombines TRBV5-4 with TRBJ2-5, with TRBD1 matching over 9 bases. The sample comprised PBMCs. This receptor was taken from a man aged 55-75 years in good health and CMV-seronegative. The CDR3 sequence: CASSGTGSQETQYF. The CDR3 DNA sequence: TGTGCCAGCAGCGGGACAGGGAGTCAAGAGACCCAGTACTTC.